Presented here are 27 T cell receptor beta chains from one specimen sequenced in a study of blood T cells in healthy people across ages. The second PCR ran about 6 to 11 cycles with a sample-barcoded 5' primer and J-beta primers. TCRdb passed the 5' RACE reads through MiXCR, listing each CDR3 protein once. This table holds 1,500,000 or so distinct CDR3 sequences, approximately 43% found once. Specimen: blood. The receptors stem from a woman aged 18-30 years in good health.

This chain connects TRBV10-3 to TRBJ1-1; D ambiguous. CDR1 and CDR2 (germline): ENHRY, SYGVKD. The CDR3 has 12 amino acids. Trimming took off 6 bases at V and 2 bases at J, with 7 bases between the two ends. The CDR3 region has the DNA TGTGCCATCAGAGGGCTTAACACTGAAGCTTTCTTT. Translated: CAIRGLNTEAFF.

This clonotype was seen repeatedly, ten times or more. This chain uses TRBV4-2 with TRBJ2-1; 13 bases are shared with TRBD2. J was trimmed by 8 bases and V by 3 bases; bases with no gene match: 7. This CDR3 is built from 16 residues. Germline lookup yields CDR1 LGHNA and CDR2 YNFKEQ. Written as DNA, the CDR3 is TGTGCCAGCAGCCATACCGGGACTAGCGGGACGTATGAGCAGTTCTTC. Its protein product is CASSHTGTSGTYEQFF.

In its sample, this clonotype was seen a few times. The rearrangement uses TRBV20-1 and TRBJ2-3; D may be TRBD2 (5 bases). CDR3 length: 15 residues. Deletions cut 4 bases from V and 5 bases from J, with 19 bases between. CDR1 is DFQATT and CDR2 is SNEGSKA in the germline V gene (reference sequence). The CDR3 DNA follows: TGCAGTGCTATCCGGACTCGAGATCCTGGAGATACGCAGTATTTT. Protein sequence: CSAIRTRDPGDTQYF.

This clonotype was detected only a few times. The CDR3 is CASSQAQGLAQFF. The CDR3 nucleotides are TGCGCCAGCAGCCAAGCACAGGGGCTGGCGCAGTTCTTC. V usage is TRBV4-1 and J usage is TRBJ2-1, with 7 bases lining up with TRBD1. Trimming cost V 1 base and J 12 bases; bases outside gene matches: 6. The CDR3 loop spans 13 amino acids. Germline CDR1 is MGHRA and CDR2 is YSYEKL.

This chain links TRBV28 with TRBJ2-1, with 10 bases aligning to TRBD1. CDR1 is MDHEN, CDR2 SYDVKM, per germline. CDR3 length: 15 residues. Unmatched junction bases numbered 7, after V lost 6 bases and J lost 5 bases. CDR3 amino acids: CASRRDRGRHNEQFF. DNA for the CDR3: TGTGCCAGCAGACGGGACAGGGGCCGTCACAATGAGCAGTTCTTC.

V and J are TRBV10-3 and TRBJ2-1; TRBD2 might be the D (5 bases). There are 15 residues in the CDR3. Germline V gives CDR1 ENHRY, CDR2 SYGVKD. Trimming removed 7 bases at V and 0 bases at J, with 13 bases between. CDR3 nucleotide sequence: TGTGCCATCATGGACGGGGTTAGCTCCTACAATGAGCAGTTCTTC. This codes for CAIMDGVSSYNEQFF.

This clonotype was seen a handful of times. This chain connects TRBV12-3 or TRBV12-4 to TRBJ1-5; D possibly corresponds to TRBD1 (6 bases). This CDR3 region has 15 residues. Trimming shortened V by 1 base and J by 6 bases, and 13 bases separated the two germline ends. The CDR3 bases are TGTGCCAGCAGTTTAGTGGGGGGCGGTAGTCAGCCCCAGCATTTT. Translating it yields CASSLVGGGSQPQHF.

This chain links TRBV4-3 with TRBJ1-5; D is unresolved. Germline V gene sequence: CDR1 LGHNA, CDR2 YSLEER. The CDR3 covers 16 residues. V was trimmed by 2 bases and J by 4 bases, leaving 15 bases between them. The CDR3 sequence: CASSQNRADRNQPQHF. CDR3 in DNA: TGCGCCAGCAGCCAAAACCGGGCGGATAGGAATCAGCCCCAGCATTTT.

This sequence joins TRBV12-3 or TRBV12-4 and TRBJ2-6; D remains ambiguous. Trimming stripped 7 bases from V and 0 bases from J, with 4 bases between. The CDR3 loop spans 13 amino acids. CDR3 bases: TGTGCCAGCACAACCTCTGGGGCCAACGTCCTGACTTTC. Its translation is CASTTSGANVLTF.

This clonotype was detected a few times. The CDR3 DNA reads TGTGCCAGCAGCCCTCGGGGGGCCAACGTCCTGACTTTC. Encoded protein: CASSPRGANVLTF. This chain connects TRBV12-3 or TRBV12-4 to TRBJ2-6; D not certain. There are 13 residues in the CDR3. Deletions cut 6 bases from V and 4 bases from J, with 7 bases between.

The gene calls are TRBV9 and TRBJ1-5, with 7 positions matching TRBD1. The CDR3 runs to 15 residues. Germline loops: CDR1 SGDLS, CDR2 YYNGEE. Trimming took 4 bases from V and 6 from J; bases not matched to a gene: 10. The CDR3: CASSLTGTVSQPQHF. In DNA form, the CDR3 reads TGTGCCAGCAGCCTAACCGGGACAGTTTCTCAGCCCCAGCATTTT.

This clonotype has more than one count but fewer than ten. V gene TRBV9 combines with J gene TRBJ2-1; a weak D match, TRBD1 (6 bases). The CDR3 contains 13 residues. The V end lost 4 bases, the J end lost 8 bases, and 13 bases lay between the germline ends. The V gene's germline CDR1 is SGDLS and CDR2 YYNGEE. CDR3 loop: CASSPQGIDEQFF. The CDR3 coding sequence is TGTGCCAGCAGCCCACAGGGTATCGATGAGCAGTTCTTC.

This clonotype occurred a few times. The chain combines TRBV20-1 with TRBJ2-7; the match to TRBD1 covers 7 bases. From germline, CDR1 is DFQATT and CDR2 SNEGSKA (reference sequence). This CDR3 is 14 amino acids long. With V trimmed by 5 bases and J by 1 base, 8 bases remained unmatched. This CDR3 reads CSAFIGTVSYEQYF. The DNA of the CDR3 is TGCAGTGCTTTTATCGGGACAGTATCCTACGAGCAGTACTTC.

This clonotype was detected only a few times. The rearrangement uses TRBV7-2 and TRBJ1-2; D is ambiguous. Germline CDR1 reads SGHTA; CDR2 reads FQGNSA. The length of the CDR3 is 12 residues. V was pared by 2 bases and J by 6 bases, with 7 bases between. CDR3 in amino acids: CASSLWRDGYTF. The DNA of the CDR3 is TGTGCCAGCAGCTTATGGAGGGATGGCTACACCTTC.

This chain links TRBV9 with TRBJ2-3, with D tentatively TRBD2 (5 bases). The V end lost 0 bases, the J end lost 5 bases, and 13 bases lay between the germline ends. The CDR3 covers 15 residues. In germline, CDR1 is SGDLS, CDR2 YYNGEE. The CDR3 loop is CASSVGQSLVDTQYF. The DNA for the CDR3 is TGTGCCAGCAGCGTAGGGCAGTCACTAGTAGATACGCAGTATTTT. The whole variable domain, remainder taken from reference TRBV9 and TRBJ2-3, is DSGVTQTPKHLITATGQRVTLRCSPRSGDLSVYWYQQSLDQGLQFLIQYYNGEERAKGNILERFSAQQFPDLHSELNLSSLELGDSALYFCASSVGQSLVDTQYFGPGTRLTVL.

This chain connects TRBV4-1 to TRBJ1-1; D possibly corresponds to TRBD1 (5 bases). The CDR3 loop spans 17 amino acids. Looked up from germline, CDR1 is MGHRA and CDR2 is YSYEKL. Trimming took off 4 bases at V and 0 bases at J, with 18 bases between the two ends. The chain's CDR3 is CASSRTDTSIMNTEAFF. The DNA for the CDR3 is TGCGCCAGCAGCCGAACGGACACTTCGATCATGAACACTGAAGCTTTCTTT.

V gene TRBV5-1 combines with J gene TRBJ1-4, with D hard to call. The CDR3 covers 13 residues. Germline V lookup: CDR1 SGHRS, CDR2 YFSETQ. V dropped 0 bases and J dropped 10 bases, with 10 bases sitting between them. The CDR3 region is CASSLAGYSKLFF. CDR3 coding DNA: TGCGCCAGCAGCTTGGCGGGGTACTCAAAACTGTTTTTT. Together with reference TRBV5-1 and TRBJ1-4, the CDR3 gives the full variable domain: KAGVTQTPRYLIKTRGQQVTLSCSPISGHRSVSWYQQTPGQGLQFLFEYFSETQRNKGNFPGRFSGRQFSNSRSEMNVSTLELGDSALYLCASSLAGYSKLFFGSGTQLSVL.

The chain couples TRBV24-1 to TRBJ2-7; a possible D gene is TRBD1 (5 bases). V was shortened by 5 bases and J by 7 bases, with 20 bases between the two germline ends. The CDR3 extends over 15 amino acids. Looked up from germline, CDR1 is KGHDR and CDR2 is SFDVKD. In DNA form, the CDR3 reads TGTGCCACCAGTGTACAGGCGCGGTCCAATGGTGAGCAGTACTTC. It translates to CATSVQARSNGEQYF.

A few counts support this clonotype. V and J are TRBV4-3 and TRBJ1-6, with 9 bases that match TRBD1. The CDR3 is 14 residues long. Trimming removed 4 bases from V and 15 bases from J; junction bases left unmatched: 10. The germline V gene has CDR1 LGHNA and CDR2 YSLEER. The CDR3 sequence is CASSRDRDHDLLHF. The DNA of the CDR3 is TGCGCCAGCAGCCGGGACAGGGACCACGATCTCCTCCACTTT.

The J gene is TRBJ1-4, the V gene TRBV29-1; no firm D call. Germline values: CDR1 SQVTM, CDR2 ANQGSEA. Trimming stripped 5 bases from V and 0 bases from J, with 7 bases between. The CDR3 consists of 13 residues. This CDR3 is CSVTSATNEKLFF. The DNA for the CDR3 is TGCAGCGTTACTTCGGCAACTAATGAAAAACTGTTTTTT. Full variable domain (outside the CDR3, taken from reference TRBV29-1 and TRBJ1-4): SAVISQKPSRDICQRGTSLTIQCQVDSQVTMMFWYRQQPGQSLTLIATANQGSEATYESGFVIDKFPISRPNLTFSTLTVSNMSPEDSSIYLCSVTSATNEKLFFGSGTQLSVL.

Worth noting for this clonotype: Possible read error: a much larger clone is one base away. The chain uses TRBV29-1 and TRBJ2-1, with D unclear. The J call may be faulty, since TRBJ2-7 better matches the DNA end. The CDR3 contains 11 residues. Germline V gene data show CDR1 as SQVTM and CDR2 as ANQGSEA. CDR3 residues: CSVELYNEQYF. The CDR3 nucleotides read TGCAGCGTTGAGCTTTACAATGAGCAGTACTTC.

This clonotype was seen just once. This chain connects TRBV5-8 to TRBJ2-1; 7 nucleotides match TRBD1. This CDR3 comprises 16 residues. The V segment lost 2 bases and the J segment 7 bases; nucleotides outside the gene matches: 12. Germline assignment: CDR1 SGHTS and CDR2 YDEGEE. CDR3 protein: CASSFRDSETTNEQFF. In nucleotides, the CDR3 is TGTGCCAGCAGCTTCCGGGACAGCGAGACGACTAATGAGCAGTTCTTC.

This clonotype came up once. V is TRBV20-1 and J is TRBJ1-2; 9 nucleotides align to TRBD1. This CDR3 has 14 amino acids. CDR1 is DFQATT and CDR2 is SNEGSKA in the germline V gene (reference sequence). Germline trimming cut 1 base from V and 4 bases from J; bases unmatched to any gene: 4. The CDR3 sequence is CSARGDRVGYGYTF. The CDR3, as DNA: TGCAGTGCTAGAGGGGACAGGGTTGGCTATGGCTACACCTTC.

The rearrangement links TRBV12-3 or TRBV12-4 to TRBJ1-2, with D perhaps matching TRBD1 (5 bases). This CDR3 spans 14 amino acids. Deletions cut 5 bases from V and 4 bases from J, with 14 bases between. The CDR3 DNA reads as TGTGCCAGCAGTGTTTCAGACAGCAGCTATGGCTACACCTTC. Translating gives CASSVSDSSYGYTF.

J is TRBJ2-2 and V is TRBV24-1; 12 bases match TRBD2. This CDR3 is built from 20 residues. V shed 4 bases and J 6 bases; nucleotides not matched to a gene: 17. Germline V gene data show CDR1 as KGHDR and CDR2 as SFDVKD. CDR3 loop: CATSERVTSGREFKAGELFF. In DNA, the CDR3 is TGTGCCACCAGTGAGAGGGTGACTAGCGGGAGAGAATTTAAAGCCGGGGAGCTGTTTTTT.

The chain links TRBV2 to TRBJ2-3; D unresolved. This CDR3 region has 13 residues. Germline assignment: CDR1 SNHLY and CDR2 FYNNEI. Trimming took 2 bases from V and 4 from J, leaving 7 bases between them. This CDR3 reads CASSEFSADTQYF. CDR3 bases: TGTGCCAGCAGTGAATTCAGCGCAGATACGCAGTATTTT.

Here the CDR3 DNA reads TGCGCCAGCAGCCAAGATAGGACTAGCGGGAGGAGTAGCACAGATACGCAGTATTTT. Translating it yields CASSQDRTSGRSSTDTQYF. The gene calls are TRBV4-1 and TRBJ2-3, with 14 bases fitting TRBD2. Trimming at V came to 0 bases and at J to 0 bases, leaving 5 bases not matched to a gene. The CDR3 sequence is 19 residues long. Germline V gene lookup returns CDR1 MGHRA and CDR2 YSYEKL.